Below, 3 T cell receptor beta chains from the same sample are listed, as sequenced in a study of T-cell reconstitution after alpha-beta-depleted transplantation in children. Unique molecular identifiers were used to barcode this TCRbeta library. Using its own MiXCR run on the PCR reads, TCRdb lists one record per CDR3 protein. The sample lists about 460,000 distinct CDR3 sequences, about 12% occurring once. Sequencing was performed on PBMCs from the stem cell graft donor, taken from the stem cell graft. The receptors shown here come from a human donor who donated a stem cell graft to a child with combined immunodeficiency.

This clonotype was seen repeatedly, ten times or more. The CDR3 sequence: CASSPGIFYEQYF. The CDR3 region has the DNA TGTGCCAGCAGTCCAGGGATCTTCTACGAGCAGTACTTC. J is TRBJ2-7 and V is TRBV27, with D possibly matching TRBD1 (5 bases). The germline gives CDR1 MNHEY, CDR2 SMNVEV (reference sequence). The CDR3 has 13 amino acids. V dropped 5 bases and J dropped 3 bases, with 11 bases sitting between them.

This clonotype was observed a few times. The chain combines TRBV27 with TRBJ2-2; TRBD2 matches at 14 bases. The germline CDR1 and CDR2 sequences are MNHEY and SMNVEV (reference sequence). The CDR3 sequence is 16 residues long. V was pared by 5 bases and J by 6 bases, with 5 bases of the junction left unmatched. The CDR3 DNA is TGTGCCAGCAGTCCGGGACTAGCGGGAGTGGCCGGGGAGCTGTTTTTT. It yields the protein CASSPGLAGVAGELFF.

The sample holds a few counts of this clonotype. The gene calls are TRBV7-9 and TRBJ2-5, with TRBD2 matching 7 bases. Germline V CDR1 and CDR2: SEHNR, FQNEAQ (reference sequence). This CDR3 spans 14 amino acids. The V and J ends lost 1 base and 5 bases, in that order; junction bases with no gene match: 4. CDR3 protein: CASSLVTSWETQYF. CDR3 nucleotides: TGTGCCAGCAGCTTAGTGACTAGCTGGGAGACCCAGTACTTC.